The 25 T cell receptor beta chains reported below all come from one sample, sequenced in a study of T cells in Graves' hyperthyroidism and ophthalmopathy. RNA transcripts provided the source from which TCR beta CDR3 regions were amplified. HTBI primers drove first-round RT-PCR of the TCR CDR3. TCRdb processed the multiplex PCR reads anew with MiXCR; each CDR3 protein has one entry. The sample lists about 350,000 distinct CDR3 sequences, about a sixth seen once, with around a sixth in the top ten. Sequenced: blood. These receptors all come from a woman aged 40 to 50 with Graves' ophthalmopathy.

As to this clonotype: This may be a read error: a much more frequent sequence differs by one nucleotide. This chain's CDR3 is CASSQYMSTRNIQYF. The CDR3 nucleotides read TGTGCCAGCAGCCAATATATGTCTACCCGGAACATTCAGTACTTC. This chain joins TRBV3-1 and TRBJ2-4, with D unclear. Trimming stripped 2 bases from V and 7 bases from J, with 15 bases between. Germline CDR1 LGHDT, CDR2 YNNKEL (reference sequence). The CDR3 length is 15 residues.

This clonotype has a count of ten or more. The rearrangement links TRBV7-8 to TRBJ2-7; D ambiguous. This CDR3 is 15 amino acids long. Trimming shortened V by 1 base and J by 4 bases, and 14 bases separated the two germline ends. The germline CDR1 and CDR2 sequences are SGHVS and FQNEAQ. The CDR3, as DNA: TGTGCCAGCAGCTTAGAGGCGGACCTTGGGTACGAGCAGTACTTC. Translating gives CASSLEADLGYEQYF.

In this sample, this clonotype turned up many times. The J gene is TRBJ1-1, the V gene TRBV29-1; 10 bases match TRBD1. V gave up 6 bases and J gave up 1 base; unmatched junction bases: 5. Germline CDR1 reads SQVTM; CDR2 reads ANQGSEA. The CDR3 spans 14 residues. CDR3 in DNA: TGCAGCGTCGACAGGGGGCTGGGGAACACTGAAGCTTTCTTT. Its protein product is CSVDRGLGNTEAFF.

Ten or more counts support this clonotype. The chain employs TRBV28 and TRBJ2-7, with D maybe TRBD2 (6 bases). Germline V lookup: CDR1 MDHEN, CDR2 SYDVKM. The CDR3 covers 13 residues. Trimming pared 10 bases from V and 6 bases from J, leaving 19 bases between. CDR3 nucleotides: TGTGCCACCCTTCCCGGAGGGCCGGGCGAGCAGTACTTC. Its translation is CATLPGGPGEQYF. Full variable domain (missing parts from reference TRBV28 and TRBJ2-7): DVKVTQSSRYLVKRTGEKVFLECVQDMDHENMFWYRQDPGLGLRLIYFSYDVKMKEKGDIPEGYSVSREKKERFSLILESASTNQTSMYLCATLPGGPGEQYFGPGTRLTVT.

V is TRBV6-5 and J is TRBJ2-7; 10 positions agree with TRBD2. CDR1 is MNHEY, CDR2 SVGAGI, per germline. Unmatched junction bases numbered 9, after V lost 2 bases and J lost 2 bases. The CDR3 runs 17 residues. Here the CDR3 reads CASSYGASGSSAYEQYF. The CDR3, as DNA: TGTGCCAGCAGTTACGGTGCTAGCGGGAGCTCTGCCTACGAGCAGTACTTC.

Only a few counts were recorded for this clonotype. This sequence joins TRBV6-2 or TRBV6-3 and TRBJ2-7; D ambiguous. CDR1 and CDR2 (germline): MNHEY, SVGEGT. CDR3 length: 14 amino acids. The ends were cut back, 2 bases at V and 7 bases at J, with 15 bases in the middle. The CDR3 loop is CASSYAGDRREQYF. DNA for the CDR3: TGTGCCAGCAGTTACGCCGGTGACCGCAGGGAGCAGTACTTC.

The chain recombines TRBV6-1 with TRBJ2-7; D is undetermined. This CDR3 region has 17 residues. Trimming took 8 bases from V and 0 from J, leaving 23 bases between them. Germline CDR1 MNHNS, CDR2 SASEGT. DNA of the CDR3: TGTGCCAGCCAACTGACGATCCAATGGACCAGCTCCTACGAGCAGTACTTC. Translating it yields CASQLTIQWTSSYEQYF.

This clonotype was counted ten times or more. The chain has TRBV7-8 and TRBJ2-7; unclear D gene. The ends were cut back, 3 bases at V and 3 bases at J, with 18 bases in the middle. The CDR3 consists of 16 residues. From germline, CDR1 is SGHVS and CDR2 FQNEAQ. The CDR3 sequence is CASSFVMVGKYYEQYF. The CDR3 nucleotides read TGTGCCAGCAGCTTTGTTATGGTGGGGAAGTACTACGAGCAGTACTTC. The complete variable domain, with remaining parts taken from reference TRBV7-8 and TRBJ2-7, reads GAGVSQSPRYKVAKRGQDVALRCDPISGHVSLFWYQQALGQGPEFLTYFQNEAQLDKSGLPSDRFFAERPEGSVSTLKIQRTQQEDSAVYLCASSFVMVGKYYEQYFGPGTRLTVT.

This clonotype was found many times. The chain links TRBV15 to TRBJ2-7; TRBD1 matches 11 bases. The CDR3 is made up of 14 amino acids. Germline lookup yields CDR1 LNHNV and CDR2 YYDKDF (reference sequence). The junction had 3 bases not matched to a gene; V was cut back by 5 bases and J by 3 bases. This CDR3 is CATSEDRGLYEQYF. The CDR3 DNA follows: TGTGCCACCAGCGAGGACAGGGGGCTCTACGAGCAGTACTTC.

In this sample, this clonotype turned up many times. The chain is built from TRBV6-1 and TRBJ2-6, with 7 nucleotides matching TRBD1. Per the germline V gene, CDR1 is MNHNS and CDR2 is SASEGT. This CDR3 is built from 15 residues. The ends lost 8 bases at V and 3 bases at J; junction bases unmatched: 7. CDR3 nucleotides: TGTGCCAGCTCCGTCGACAGGGTTGGGGCCAACGTCCTGACTTTC. The encoded protein is CASSVDRVGANVLTF.

At least ten counts were recorded for this clonotype. The CDR3 DNA sequence: TGTGCCAGCAGTGTACTAGCGGGAGTAGCCGGGGAGCTGTTTTTT. Translation: CASSVLAGVAGELFF. This chain links TRBV28 with TRBJ2-2; 11 nucleotides align to TRBD2. The V gene end was trimmed by 5 bases and the J gene end by 6 bases; junction bases not matched to a gene: 5. CDR3 length: 15 residues. Germline V gene lookup returns CDR1 MDHEN and CDR2 SYDVKM.

This clonotype was seen many times. V and J are TRBV6-1 and TRBJ1-5; D gene unclear. V shed 2 bases and J shed 1 base, with 12 bases lying between them. The CDR3 totals 16 residues. CDR1 is MNHNS, CDR2 SASEGT, per germline. CDR3 in DNA: TGTGCCAGCAGTGAAAGCGGGGTGCGGAGCAATCAGCCCCAGCATTTT. Protein product: CASSESGVRSNQPQHF.

There are many counts of this clonotype. V usage is TRBV28 and J usage is TRBJ2-6; D not certain. The CDR3 runs to 15 residues. The V and J ends lost 6 bases and 0 bases respectively, with 9 bases between them. Germline assignment: CDR1 MDHEN and CDR2 SYDVKM. The CDR3 nucleotides are TGTGCCAGCAGATCTCCCGGCTCTGGGGCCAACGTCCTGACTTTC. Its protein is CASRSPGSGANVLTF. The full variable domain, its missing parts supplied by reference TRBV28 and TRBJ2-6, is DVKVTQSSRYLVKRTGEKVFLECVQDMDHENMFWYRQDPGLGLRLIYFSYDVKMKEKGDIPEGYSVSREKKERFSLILESASTNQTSMYLCASRSPGSGANVLTFGAGSRLTVL.

This clonotype was picked up many times. This rearrangement joins TRBV6-5 to TRBJ2-7; a possible D gene is TRBD2 (6 bases). The ends were cut back, 10 bases at V and 5 bases at J, with 27 bases in the middle. The CDR3 sequence is 16 residues long. CDR1 and CDR2 from the germline V gene are MNHEY and SVGAGI. In DNA, the CDR3 is TGTGCCACAGGTACGGGACTGGCCACGACCGGGGACGAGCAGTACTTC. This codes for CATGTGLATTGDEQYF.

This clonotype was observed at least ten times. The chain is built from TRBV19 and TRBJ2-2; the match to TRBD1 covers 7 bases. Trimming cost V 6 bases and J 5 bases; bases outside gene matches: 9. The CDR3 has 15 residues. Germline CDR1 and CDR2: LNHDA and SQIVND (reference sequence). CDR3 sequence: CASSGDSFDTGELFF. For the CDR3, the DNA is TGTGCCAGTAGCGGGGACAGTTTTGATACCGGGGAGCTGTTTTTT. The variable domain in full, with the rest retrieved from reference TRBV19 and TRBJ2-2, is DGGITQSPKYLFRKEGQNVTLSCEQNLNHDAMYWYRQDPGQGLRLIYYSQIVNDFQKGDIAEGYSVSREKKESFPLTVTSAQKNPTAFYLCASSGDSFDTGELFFGEGSRLTVL.

The sample holds many counts of this clonotype. This chain uses TRBV6-1 with TRBJ1-1, with D perhaps matching TRBD1 (5 bases). CDR1 and CDR2 from the germline V gene are MNHNS and SASEGT. The CDR3 has 13 amino acids. Deletions cut 11 bases from V and 3 bases from J, with 16 bases between. The CDR3 reads CAATGRGDTEAFF. The CDR3 DNA sequence: TGTGCCGCAACGGGCCGGGGGGACACTGAAGCTTTCTTT.

This clonotype was observed at least ten times. The chain employs TRBV6-2 or TRBV6-3 and TRBJ2-7; D gene ambiguous. This CDR3 has 14 residues. V was cut by 5 bases and J by 2 bases, with 13 bases left in between. Germline V gene lookup returns CDR1 MNHEY and CDR2 SVGEGT. The CDR3 is CASSPPERPYEQYF. The DNA of the CDR3 is TGTGCCAGCAGTCCCCCGGAGCGTCCCTACGAGCAGTACTTC.

In this sample, this clonotype turned up many times. J is TRBJ1-5 and V is TRBV20-1; 7 bases fit TRBD1. V trimming: 6 bases; J trimming: 3 bases; junction bases outside the gene matches: 8. The CDR3 sequence is 14 residues long. The germline V gene has CDR1 DFQATT and CDR2 SNEGSKA (reference sequence). The CDR3 bases are TGCAGTGCACCTCAGGGGGGGGCCAATCAGCCCCAGCATTTT. Translating gives CSAPQGGANQPQHF.

This clonotype was counted ten times or more. V usage is TRBV6-5 and J usage is TRBJ1-3; D call uncertain. V was clipped by 2 bases and J by 0 bases, with 8 bases between them. The CDR3 runs 15 residues. CDR1 is MNHEY and CDR2 is SVGAGI in the germline V gene. CDR3 loop: CASSYEGISGNTIYF. The CDR3 coding sequence is TGTGCCAGCAGTTACGAGGGTATCTCTGGAAACACCATATATTTT.

The sample holds a few counts of this clonotype. The chain joins TRBV2 to TRBJ2-7; D may be TRBD2 (6 bases). The CDR3 extends over 15 amino acids. The germline V gene encodes CDR1 SNHLY and CDR2 FYNNEI. Trimming cost V 2 bases and J 1 base, with 12 bases left between them. CDR3 protein: CASSESGGISYEQYF. CDR3 coding DNA: TGTGCCAGCAGTGAAAGTGGCGGGATTTCCTACGAGCAGTACTTC.

This clonotype was recorded many times. The J gene is TRBJ2-5, the V gene TRBV28; 11 bases map to TRBD1. V gave up 5 bases and J gave up 5 bases; unmatched junction bases: 10. Germline V lookup: CDR1 MDHEN, CDR2 SYDVKM. This CDR3 spans 16 amino acids. This chain's CDR3 is CASSGQGAPGGETQYF. The DNA for the CDR3 is TGTGCCAGCAGTGGACAGGGGGCGCCCGGGGGGGAGACCCAGTACTTC.

This clonotype was picked up many times. This chain joins TRBV30 and TRBJ1-3; D is possibly TRBD1 (6 bases). The CDR3 contains 16 residues. Germline CDR1 and CDR2: GTSNPN and SVGIG (reference sequence). V was clipped by 2 bases and J by 1 base, with 15 bases between them. For the CDR3, the DNA is TGTGCCTGGAGTCGCCCTCGGACAGCATCTGGAAACACCATATATTTT. Protein product: CAWSRPRTASGNTIYF.

This clonotype was observed many times. This chain's CDR3 is CSARDDPQGPTGNTIYF. The CDR3 DNA reads as TGCAGTGCTAGAGACGACCCACAGGGCCCCACTGGAAACACCATATATTTT. This chain links TRBV20-1 with TRBJ1-3, with D perhaps matching TRBD1 (6 bases). Trimming took off 0 bases at V and 2 bases at J, with 17 bases between the two ends. Germline V gene sequence: CDR1 DFQATT, CDR2 SNEGSKA (reference sequence). The CDR3 contains 17 residues.

This clonotype was found many times. This chain uses TRBV6-1 with TRBJ1-5, with 11 bases identical to TRBD1. CDR1 and CDR2 from the germline V gene are MNHNS and SASEGT. CDR3 length: 16 residues. V lost 6 bases and J lost 2; bases outside the gene matches: 6. This chain's CDR3 is CASSQGQGARNQPQHF. In DNA, the CDR3 is TGTGCCAGCAGCCAAGGACAGGGGGCTCGCAATCAGCCCCAGCATTTT.

This chain uses TRBV7-2 with TRBJ1-2; D ambiguous. Per the germline V gene, CDR1 is SGHTA and CDR2 is FQGNSA. Trimming left V 0 bases short and J 8 bases short, with 7 bases between. This CDR3 region has 12 residues. The CDR3 loop is CASSLALSGYTF. CDR3 nucleotides: TGTGCCAGCAGCTTAGCGCTAAGCGGCTACACCTTC.